A single sample is the source of the 12 T cell receptor beta chains below, sequenced in a study of low-dose radiotherapy and immunotherapy resistance in tumors. Time point specified: after trial treatment. Specified treatment: LDRT plus nivolumab, ipilimumab, low-dose cyclophosphamide and aspirin (RACIN trial). The authors ran 15 to 20 PCR cycles to amplify TCRs with a constant-region primer and V-primer adapter. TCRdb re-called the reads through MiXCR, storing one row per CDR3 protein. The table has roughly 50,000 distinct CDR3 sequences, approximately 31% seen once. The sample consisted of PBMCs, taken after low-dose radiotherapy plus immunotherapy. These receptors were obtained from a male donor with rectosigmoid adenocarcinoma.

The rearrangement links TRBV6-6 to TRBJ1-4; no definite D call. This CDR3 is built from 12 residues. CDR1 MNHNY and CDR2 SVGAGI come from the germline V gene (reference sequence). The germline V and J ends were trimmed by 6 bases and 7 bases, with 9 bases remaining between them. CDR3 amino acids: CASRGKSEKLFF. CDR3 DNA sequence: TGTGCCAGCAGGGGGAAATCTGAAAAACTGTTTTTT.

This clonotype showed up many times. The chain joins TRBV11-2 to TRBJ2-1, with TRBD1 matching 7 bases. CDR1 is SGHAT, CDR2 FQNNGV, per germline. Unmatched junction bases numbered 6, after V lost 5 bases and J lost 5 bases. The CDR3 loop spans 14 amino acids. The CDR3 sequence: CASSPGTANNEQFF. As DNA, the CDR3 is TGTGCCAGCAGCCCCGGGACAGCCAACAATGAGCAGTTCTTC.

V is TRBV5-1 and J is TRBJ2-2; D is uncertain. V was pared by 2 bases and J by 0 bases, with 26 bases between. The CDR3 is 21 amino acids. Germline V gene lookup returns CDR1 SGHRS and CDR2 YFSETQ. CDR3 loop: CASSFLLASGRGPTNTGELFF. In DNA, the CDR3 is TGCGCCAGCAGCTTCCTTTTGGCGTCGGGCCGTGGGCCGACGAACACCGGGGAGCTGTTTTTT.

This clonotype was counted many times. This chain links TRBV19 with TRBJ2-1, with D hard to call. The CDR3 covers 13 residues. With 1 base removed from V and 10 bases from J, the gap between germline ends came to 11 bases. Germline V gene lookup returns CDR1 LNHDA and CDR2 SQIVND (reference sequence). The CDR3 region has the DNA TGTGCCAGTAGTATAGTTGGGCACCTGGAGCAGTTCTTC. It is translated as CASSIVGHLEQFF.

This clonotype was recorded once. The chain couples TRBV7-8 to TRBJ1-2, with D perhaps TRBD1 (6 bases). The CDR3 has 14 amino acids. Germline V CDR1 and CDR2: SGHVS, FQNEAQ. V was cut by 4 bases and J by 2 bases, with 11 bases left in between. CDR3: CASSSGGRNYGYTF. CDR3 in DNA: TGTGCCAGCAGCTCCGGGGGCAGAAACTATGGCTACACCTTC.

This chain connects TRBV6-2 or TRBV6-3 to TRBJ1-5; D not certain. CDR3 length equals 11 residues. Trimming cost V 4 bases and J 9 bases, with 7 bases left between them. CDR1 MNHEY and CDR2 SVGEGT come from the germline V gene. Here the CDR3 reads CASSSDWPQHF. In nucleotides, the CDR3 is TGTGCCAGCAGTTCCGATTGGCCCCAGCATTTT.

V usage is TRBV5-1 and J usage is TRBJ2-4; 7 bases match TRBD2. Unmatched junction bases numbered 16, after V lost 4 bases and J lost 0 bases. CDR1 and CDR2 from the germline V gene are SGHRS and YFSETQ. This CDR3 spans 19 amino acids. This CDR3 is CASSQRPGGDSLAKNIQYF. CDR3 nucleotides: TGCGCCAGCAGCCAAAGGCCTGGGGGGGATTCTCTAGCCAAAAACATTCAGTACTTC.

There are many counts of this clonotype. This chain connects TRBV6-2 or TRBV6-3 to TRBJ2-7; TRBD1 matches at 7 bases. Losses at the gene ends were 0 bases for V and 2 bases for J; bases not matched to a gene: 7. The CDR3 length is 16 residues. CDR1 and CDR2 from the germline V gene are MNHEY and SVGEGT. CDR3 protein: CASSYSDRPSTYEQYF. The CDR3 DNA sequence: TGTGCCAGCAGTTACTCGGACAGGCCCAGCACCTACGAGCAGTACTTC.

Ten or more counts support this clonotype. The chain employs TRBV23-1 and TRBJ1-5, with D possibly TRBD1 on 5 matching bases. TRBV23-1 is designated an ORF whose function remains uncertain. V was cut by 2 bases and J by 7 bases, with 21 bases left in between. The CDR3 runs to 17 residues. This chain's CDR3 is CASSQIVPGTRDQPQHF. In DNA, the CDR3 is TGCGCCAGCAGTCAAATTGTTCCAGGGACTCGGGACCAGCCCCAGCATTTT.

The CDR3 nucleotides are TGTGCCAGCAGCTTAGAGTTTGGGGGGAGTCAGCCCCAGCATTTT. It specifies CASSLEFGGSQPQHF. The genes are TRBV7-2 and TRBJ1-5; tentative D call: TRBD1 (5 bases). Deletions cut 1 base from V and 6 bases from J, with 13 bases between. The length of the CDR3 is 15 residues. The germline CDR1 and CDR2 sequences are SGHTA and FQGNSA.

The sample holds many counts of this clonotype. This chain joins TRBV19 and TRBJ1-1; D unresolved. Germline lookup yields CDR1 LNHDA and CDR2 SQIVND (reference sequence). This CDR3 contains 11 residues. Trimming shortened V by 4 bases and J by 3 bases, and 3 bases separated the two germline ends. CDR3 in amino acids: CASSTYTEAFF. The DNA for the CDR3 is TGTGCCAGTAGTACTTACACTGAAGCTTTCTTT.

This clonotype occurred many times. The chain joins TRBV7-9 to TRBJ1-4; D uncertain. This CDR3 is built from 12 residues. Deletions cut 5 bases from V and 10 bases from J, with 11 bases between. Germline V CDR1 and CDR2: SEHNR, FQNEAQ (reference sequence). The CDR3 DNA reads TGTGCCAGCAGCCCAGAAGGGAGAAAACTGTTTTTT. This encodes CASSPEGRKLFF.